This TCR beta chain was identified during a study of blood T cells in healthy people across ages. Primers used in a second PCR of roughly 6 to 11 cycles were a sample-barcoded 5' primer and a J-beta primer mix. TCRdb fed the 5' RACE reads into MiXCR, producing one record per CDR3 protein. The sample holds a few hundred thousand distinct CDR3 sequences, approximately 25% seen once. The CDR3 is made up of 17 amino acids. Germline lookup yields CDR1 MNHEY and CDR2 SMNVEV (reference sequence). Trimming removed 4 bases at V and 2 bases at J, with 15 bases between. The sequencing sample was made of blood. The sequence was collected from a woman between 65 and 79 years old in good health. The chain carries TRBV27 and TRBJ1-6; D ambiguous. CDR3 protein: CASSSRRLSPYNSPLHF. The CDR3 DNA is TGTGCCAGCAGTTCGCGACGGTTAAGCCCCTATAATTCACCCCTCCACTTT.